The 18 T cell receptor beta chains given below trace back to one sample, sequenced in a study of PD-1 blockade in classical Hodgkin lymphoma. Method: immunoSEQ multiplex PCR; TCRdb's copy keeps in-frame clones and lacks some. The sample records roughly 64,000 clones, over 85% being singletons. Time point described: cycle 4 day 1 (C4D1), after more than five weeks of nivolumab. Each patient's relapse followed autologous stem cell transplantation, and brentuximab vedotin exposure varied. The starting material was peripheral blood mononuclear cells (PBMCs), obtained before the fourth cycle of nivolumab. These receptors were taken from a human donor with classical Hodgkin lymphoma.

The chain recombines TRBV10-3 with TRBJ2-1; TRBD2 agrees at 10 bases. V was pared by 6 bases and J by 4 bases, with 6 bases of the junction left unmatched. The germline gives CDR1 ENHRY, CDR2 SYGVKD. The CDR3 loop spans 15 amino acids. The CDR3 region has the DNA TGTGCCATCAGCCGGCTAGCGGGAGAGTACAATGAGCAGTTCTTC. Translating it yields CAISRLAGEYNEQFF.

This chain links TRBV6-1 with TRBJ2-7, with a weak D call TRBD2 (6 bases). This CDR3 comprises 22 residues. CDR1 MNHNS and CDR2 SASEGT come from the germline V gene. V was clipped by 0 bases and J by 3 bases, with 33 bases between them. CDR3 in DNA: TGTGCCAGCAGTGAAGCCTTTATGTCGACTAGTCGCTCGCGGACTAACTTCTACGAGCAGTACTTC. Its translation is CASSEAFMSTSRSRTNFYEQYF.

V gene TRBV18 combines with J gene TRBJ2-1; 8 bases are a match to TRBD1. Trimming cost V 8 bases and J 7 bases; bases outside gene matches: 7. From germline, CDR1 is KGHSH and CDR2 LQKENI. The CDR3 consists of 13 residues. CDR3 sequence (DNA): TGTGCCAGCGCGCAGGGGGCGGATAATGAGCAGTTCTTC. As protein: CASAQGADNEQFF. The variable domain in full, with the rest retrieved from reference TRBV18 and TRBJ2-1, is NAGVMQNPRHLVRRRGQEARLRCSPMKGHSHVYWYRQLPEEGLKFMVYLQKENIIDESGMPKERFSAEFPKEGPSILRIQQVVRGDSAAYFCASAQGADNEQFFGPGTRLTVL.

The chain joins TRBV4-2 to TRBJ2-2; the match to TRBD2 covers 8 bases. CDR3 size: 15 residues. The germline gives CDR1 LGHNA, CDR2 YNFKEQ. V trimming: 0 bases; J trimming: 4 bases; junction bases outside the gene matches: 1. CDR3 bases: TGTGCCAGCAGCCAAGAAGCGGGGGCCACCGGGGAGCTGTTTTTT. Translated: CASSQEAGATGELFF.

Regarding this clone: At one of its ends the junction is not consistent with the germline gene, which may arise from a read error. This CDR3 reads CAWGVTDTQYF. The CDR3 DNA reads as TGTGCCTGGGGTGTCACAGATACGCAGTATTTT. The V and J genes are TRBV30 and TRBJ2-3; no firm D call. The CDR3 spans 11 residues. CDR1 is GTSNPN and CDR2 is SVGIG in the germline V gene (reference sequence).

This clone showed up just once. The V call is TRBV7-6, the J call TRBJ2-7; perhaps TRBD2 as D (5 bases). CDR3 length: 14 residues. V was trimmed by 2 bases and J by 0 bases, leaving 8 bases between them. The germline CDR1 and CDR2 sequences are SGHVS and FNYEAQ. The CDR3 DNA sequence: TGTGCCAGCAGCTTACGGCGGGCCTCCTACGAGCAGTACTTC. Amino acids: CASSLRRASYEQYF. The full variable domain, in which reference TRBV7-6 and TRBJ2-7 provide the parts outside the CDR3, is GAGVSQSPRYKVTKRGQDVALRCDPISGHVSLYWYRQALGQGPEFLTYFNYEAQQDKSGLPNDRFSAERPEGSISTLTIQRTEQRDSAMYRCASSLRRASYEQYFGPGTRLTVT.

This rearrangement joins TRBV27 to TRBJ2-2, with TRBD1 identical over 7 bases. V lost 3 bases, J lost 6 bases, and 7 bases stayed unmatched. Germline loops: CDR1 MNHEY, CDR2 SMNVEV (reference sequence). The CDR3 is 15 residues long. For the CDR3, the DNA is TGTGCCAGCAGTTTGGCCCAGGGGGTGCCCGGGGAGCTGTTTTTT. Translation: CASSLAQGVPGELFF.

The chain has TRBV5-1 and TRBJ2-5, with 7 bases that match TRBD2. With 0 bases clipped from V and 5 bases from J, the junction kept 10 bases outside the gene matches. Germline CDR1 SGHRS, CDR2 YFSETQ. This CDR3 is 16 amino acids long. The chain's CDR3 is CASSLVFREVYETQYF. The CDR3 coding sequence is TGCGCCAGCAGCTTGGTATTCCGGGAGGTCTATGAGACCCAGTACTTC.

The chain has TRBV19 and TRBJ1-5; TRBD1 matches 8 bases. With V trimmed by 4 bases and J by 5 bases, 10 bases remained unmatched. The CDR3 runs to 16 residues. Germline lookup yields CDR1 LNHDA and CDR2 SQIVND (reference sequence). CDR3 sequence: CASSTRGGQGDQPQHF. The CDR3 DNA follows: TGTGCCAGTAGTACCCGAGGTGGACAGGGTGATCAGCCCCAGCATTTT. Full variable domain (missing parts from reference TRBV19 and TRBJ1-5): DGGITQSPKYLFRKEGQNVTLSCEQNLNHDAMYWYRQDPGQGLRLIYYSQIVNDFQKGDIAEGYSVSREKKESFPLTVTSAQKNPTAFYLCASSTRGGQGDQPQHFGDGTRLSIL.

The chain is built from TRBV7-8 and TRBJ2-5; D is possibly TRBD1 (7 bases). Germline loops: CDR1 SGHVS, CDR2 FQNEAQ. The CDR3 is 16 residues long. V was shortened by 4 bases and J by 7 bases, with 22 bases between the two germline ends. The CDR3 sequence: CASSSLLGRQGGTQYF. The CDR3 nucleotides are TGTGCCAGCAGCTCCCTCCTCGGGCGACAGGGAGGGACCCAGTACTTC.

The chain joins TRBV28 to TRBJ2-3, with D uncertain. The CDR3 runs to 15 residues. Germline CDR1 reads MDHEN; CDR2 reads SYDVKM. V lost 5 bases, J lost 2 bases, and 14 bases lay in between. The CDR3 here is CASSGSWGFTDTQYF. CDR3 in DNA: TGTGCCAGCAGTGGCTCATGGGGTTTCACAGATACGCAGTATTTT.

The rearrangement links TRBV5-1 to TRBJ2-5; 9 bases line up with TRBD1. V shed 7 bases, J shed 4 bases, and the junction held 2 bases outside the gene matches. Germline lookup yields CDR1 SGHRS and CDR2 YFSETQ. The CDR3 loop spans 12 amino acids. CDR3 DNA sequence: TGCGCCAGCGGGGGACAGGGAGAGACCCAGTACTTC. Its protein is CASGGQGETQYF.

In nucleotides, the CDR3 is TGTGCCAGCTCACCTCCGGGACTTTATACGCAGTATTTT. Its translation is CASSPPGLYTQYF. The chain combines TRBV18 with TRBJ2-3; D is perhaps TRBD2 (6 bases). Between the trimmed V and J ends, which lost 3 bases and 7 bases, there was a span of 11 bases. Germline V gene data show CDR1 as KGHSH and CDR2 as LQKENI. The CDR3 contains 13 residues.

The chain recombines TRBV7-9 with TRBJ2-5; 13 bases line up with TRBD2. The germline V gene encodes CDR1 SEHNR and CDR2 FQNEAQ (reference sequence). V lost 6 bases, J lost 13 bases, and 11 bases stayed unmatched. The CDR3 extends over 14 amino acids. CDR3 nucleotides: TGTGCCAGCAGTTCCACGGGACTAGCGGGGAGGTGGTACTTC. Its protein is CASSSTGLAGRWYF.

The chain carries TRBV28 and TRBJ1-4; D not certain. Germline V gene lookup returns CDR1 MDHEN and CDR2 SYDVKM. The CDR3 is made up of 12 amino acids. V dropped 9 bases and J dropped 7 bases, with 12 bases sitting between them. The CDR3 reads CASRSGGEKLFF. The CDR3 DNA is TGTGCCAGTCGATCGGGTGGTGAAAAACTGTTTTTT.

V gene TRBV5-6 combines with J gene TRBJ2-5; possibly TRBD1 for D (5 bases). The J call may be in error: the DNA end matches TRBJ2-7 better. The CDR3 length is 13 residues. The germline V gene has CDR1 SGHDT and CDR2 YYEEEE. The CDR3 sequence is CASSFLQDYEQYF. DNA for the CDR3: TGTGCCAGCAGTTTCTTACAGGACTACGAGCAGTACTTC.

This clone was counted between two and nine times. The V call is TRBV2, the J call TRBJ2-2, with D perhaps TRBD2 (6 bases). V lost 7 bases, J lost 5 bases, and 8 bases lay in between. The CDR3 runs 12 residues. Germline-derived CDR1 and CDR2 are SNHLY and FYNNEI. CDR3 sequence (DNA): TGTGCCAGCAATCGGGGGACCGGGGAGCTGTTTTTT. The encoded protein is CASNRGTGELFF.

This chain joins TRBV7-9 and TRBJ2-7, with D possibly matching TRBD1 (6 bases). This CDR3 has 15 amino acids. The germline gives CDR1 SEHNR, CDR2 FQNEAQ (reference sequence). Trimming took off 6 bases at V and 7 bases at J, with 22 bases between the two ends. In DNA form, the CDR3 reads TGTGCCAGCAGTCTTTCCCAGTTGGGGGCGAGGGAGCAGTACTTC. Translating it yields CASSLSQLGAREQYF. The full variable domain, completed using reference TRBV7-9 and TRBJ2-7, is DTGVSQNPRHKITKRGQNVTFRCDPISEHNRLYWYRQTLGQGPEFLTYFQNEAQLEKSRLLSDRFSAERPKGSFSTLEIQRTEQGDSAMYLCASSLSQLGAREQYFGPGTRLTVT.